This T cell receptor beta chain was captured in a study of OX40 agonist ivuxolimab in advanced cancers. This CDR3 is 15 amino acids long. V lost 5 bases and J lost 9; bases outside the gene matches: 11. From germline, CDR1 is SEHNR and CDR2 FQNEAQ (reference sequence). Details on this clone: Antigen specificity is unknown.

People who had autoimmune disease history or systemic immunosuppression were excluded. Findings and limits, study-wide: Clonal expansion was among the lowest in partial responders at 0.1-3.0 mg/kg, especially CD8+.

Here immunoSEQ multiplex PCR was the method, and the copy in TCRdb shows in-frame clones only, minus some. The table lists 65,000 to 85,000 clones, approximately 86% of them singletons. This TCR came from an adult with an advanced solid tumor such as melanoma, head and neck, liver or kidney cancer. The sequencing used CD4+ or CD8+ T cells sorted from blood, collected in a trial of the OX40 agonist ivuxolimab. The genes are TRBV7-9 and TRBJ2-1; 9 bases line up with TRBD1. The CDR3 spells CASSRWDRANGEQFF. CDR3 coding DNA: TGTGCCAGCAGCCGTTGGGACAGGGCGAATGGTGAGCAGTTCTTC.